These T cell receptor beta chains were read from a single sample in a study of regulatory T cells in long-lasting Graves disease. Each CDR3 protein is one row after TCRdb ran MiXCR on the multiplex PCR reads. Among around 250,000 distinct CDR3 sequences listed, roughly a fifth were seen once. The sequencing here drew on peripheral blood mononuclear cells (PBMCs), taken at new diagnosis, from a patient treated with antithyroid drugs. These receptors all come from a female donor with Graves disease. Each CDR3 is given with its conserved first and last residue. Each record gives: clone size, D gene, V gene, J gene, CDR3 DNA, CDR3 protein. A D gene is named only where the DNA matches it firmly. Size tells how often a clone was seen (once, few, many) or the class of an expanded clone, and some rows leave it out.

clone_size: few; d_call: NA; v_call: TRBV7-2; j_call: TRBJ2-7; cdr3_nt: TGTGCCAGCAGCCCGGGACCGAATGCTGCCTACGAGCAGTACTTC; cdr3_aa: CASSPGPNAAYEQYF
clone_size: few; d_call: NA; v_call: TRBV9; j_call: TRBJ1-1; cdr3_nt: TGTGCCAGCAGCGTCGACCCCCAGGGTATTACTGAAGCTTTCTTT; cdr3_aa: CASSVDPQGITEAFF
clone_size: many; d_call: TRBD1; v_call: TRBV24-1; j_call: TRBJ2-2; cdr3_nt: TGTGCCACCAGTGGCCATCTCGGGACCCCGGGACAGGGGAACACCGGGGAGCTGTTTTTT; cdr3_aa: CATSGHLGTPGQGNTGELFF
clone_size: many; d_call: TRBD1; v_call: TRBV7-2; j_call: TRBJ2-7; cdr3_nt: TGTGCCAGCAGCACAAGACAGGGGACGGGTTACGAGCAGTACTTC; cdr3_aa: CASSTRQGTGYEQYF
clone_size: NA; d_call: NA; v_call: TRBV9; j_call: TRBJ1-1; cdr3_nt: TGTGCCAGCAGCGTAGAGGCAGGGAAAGCTTTCTTT; cdr3_aa: CASSVEAGKAFF
clone_size: many; d_call: TRBD1; v_call: TRBV7-9; j_call: TRBJ1-2; cdr3_nt: TGTGCCAGCAGCTTGACAGGGGCCGGCTACACCTTC; cdr3_aa: CASSLTGAGYTF
clone_size: few; d_call: NA; v_call: TRBV6-9; j_call: TRBJ2-1; cdr3_nt: TGTGCCAGCAGTTACTCACCCCCCGGGGACGAGAGACACAATGAGCAGTTCTTC; cdr3_aa: CASSYSPPGDERHNEQFF
clone_size: many; d_call: TRBD2; v_call: TRBV11-3; j_call: TRBJ2-1; cdr3_nt: TGTGCCAGCAGCTTAGAAGGGACTAGTCACGACAATGAGCAGTTCTTC; cdr3_aa: CASSLEGTSHDNEQFF
clone_size: many; d_call: NA; v_call: TRBV12-3/TRBV12-4; j_call: TRBJ1-5; cdr3_nt: TGTGCCAGCAGTTTCTCAGATAACCAGCCCCAGCATTTT; cdr3_aa: CASSFSDNQPQHF
clone_size: few; d_call: NA; v_call: TRBV28; j_call: TRBJ1-3; cdr3_nt: TGTGCCAGCAGTTTAGAAGGGATGAGCTCTGGAAACACCATATATTTT; cdr3_aa: CASSLEGMSSGNTIYF
clone_size: many; d_call: TRBD2; v_call: TRBV7-2; j_call: TRBJ2-2; cdr3_nt: TGTGCCAGCAGCTTGAGCGGGAGGGCCGTCGGGGAGCTGTTTTTT; cdr3_aa: CASSLSGRAVGELFF
clone_size: many; d_call: TRBD2; v_call: TRBV12-3/TRBV12-4; j_call: TRBJ2-7; cdr3_nt: TGTGCCAGCAGTCCGGGACTAGTCGAGCAGTACTTC; cdr3_aa: CASSPGLVEQYF
clone_size: medium-sized; d_call: TRBD2; v_call: TRBV7-6; j_call: TRBJ2-1; cdr3_nt: TGTGCCAGCAGCCCTACTAGCGGGGGGGCATATGAGCAGTTCTTC; cdr3_aa: CASSPTSGGAYEQFF
clone_size: many; d_call: TRBD1; v_call: TRBV7-2; j_call: TRBJ1-3; cdr3_nt: TGTGCCAGCAGAGGACAGGACTCTGGAAACACCATATATTTT; cdr3_aa: CASRGQDSGNTIYF
clone_size: NA; d_call: NA; v_call: TRBV6-2/TRBV6-3; j_call: TRBJ1-4; cdr3_nt: TGTGCCAGCAGTCCCCGCGAAAGGGGTGAAAAACTGTTTTTT; cdr3_aa: CASSPRERGEKLFF
clone_size: many; d_call: TRBD1; v_call: TRBV5-8; j_call: TRBJ2-3; cdr3_nt: TGTGCCAGCAGCGGGCGGACAGGGGGGGCAGATACGCAGTATTTT; cdr3_aa: CASSGRTGGADTQYF
clone_size: many; d_call: TRBD1; v_call: TRBV5-1; j_call: TRBJ1-5; cdr3_nt: TGCGCCAGCAGCTCGCGGCCGGGACAGGGAAATCAGCCCCAGCATTTT; cdr3_aa: CASSSRPGQGNQPQHF
clone_size: many; d_call: NA; v_call: TRBV11-3; j_call: TRBJ2-1; cdr3_nt: TGTGCCAGCAGCCCTAGGATATCCGGACGATTGTACAATGAGCAGTTCTTC; cdr3_aa: CASSPRISGRLYNEQFF
clone_size: few; d_call: NA; v_call: TRBV11-3; j_call: TRBJ2-5; cdr3_nt: TGTGCCAGCAGCCCCCGAGGCCACCAAGAGACCCAGTACTTC; cdr3_aa: CASSPRGHQETQYF
clone_size: few; d_call: NA; v_call: TRBV19; j_call: TRBJ2-1; cdr3_nt: TGTGCCAGTAACTCTATAGGAGAGTTCTACAATGAGCAGTTCTTC; cdr3_aa: CASNSIGEFYNEQFF
clone_size: many; d_call: NA; v_call: TRBV20-1; j_call: TRBJ2-5; cdr3_nt: TGCAGTGCTAGGGGTATGGGGCGGGTTCAAGAGACCCAGTACTTC; cdr3_aa: CSARGMGRVQETQYF
clone_size: many; d_call: TRBD1; v_call: TRBV20-1; j_call: TRBJ1-2; cdr3_nt: TGCAGTGCTAAGACAGGGTATGGCTACACCTTC; cdr3_aa: CSAKTGYGYTF
clone_size: NA; d_call: TRBD1; v_call: TRBV2; j_call: TRBJ2-7; cdr3_nt: TGTGCCAGCAGTGAAGAAGGACAGGACACCTACGAGCAGTACTTC; cdr3_aa: CASSEEGQDTYEQYF
clone_size: NA; d_call: NA; v_call: TRBV28; j_call: TRBJ1-4; cdr3_nt: TGTGCCAGCAGTCCCCCCGGGAGGAGCTATAATGAAAAACTGTTTTTT; cdr3_aa: CASSPPGRSYNEKLFF
clone_size: many; d_call: NA; v_call: TRBV28; j_call: TRBJ1-5; cdr3_nt: TGTGCCATCTCGGGGGGGGGTAGCAATCAGCCCCAGCATTTT; cdr3_aa: CAISGGGSNQPQHF
clone_size: many; d_call: TRBD1; v_call: TRBV7-3; j_call: TRBJ2-5; cdr3_nt: TGTGCCAGCAGCCCGTCGGACAGGGTTTGGGAGACCCAGTACTTC; cdr3_aa: CASSPSDRVWETQYF
clone_size: many; d_call: TRBD2; v_call: TRBV11-2; j_call: TRBJ2-5; cdr3_nt: TGTGCCAGCAGCACACTAGCGGGGGGGCACCAAGAGACCCAGTACTTC; cdr3_aa: CASSTLAGGHQETQYF
clone_size: many; d_call: NA; v_call: TRBV7-2; j_call: TRBJ1-2; cdr3_nt: TGTGCCAGCAGCTTAGGTCCGGGGGGCTATGGCTACACCTTC; cdr3_aa: CASSLGPGGYGYTF
clone_size: once; d_call: NA; v_call: TRBV2; j_call: TRBJ2-5; cdr3_nt: TGTGCCAGCATCCTACTCAGGGGTTCCGGACTTCAAGAGACCCAGTACTTC; cdr3_aa: CASILLRGSGLQETQYF
clone_size: many; d_call: TRBD1; v_call: TRBV6-2/TRBV6-3; j_call: TRBJ2-1; cdr3_nt: TGTGCCAGCAGTTACTCGCTACAGGGGGCTGGAAATGAGCAGTTCTTC; cdr3_aa: CASSYSLQGAGNEQFF
clone_size: many; d_call: TRBD1; v_call: TRBV20-1; j_call: TRBJ2-7; cdr3_nt: TGCAGTGCTAGAGATCCCGACAGGGTCCGCGAGCAGTACTTC; cdr3_aa: CSARDPDRVREQYF
clone_size: many; d_call: NA; v_call: TRBV10-3; j_call: TRBJ2-7; cdr3_nt: TGTGCCATCAGTGACAAGGACGCCGGGCTTCGGTACTTC; cdr3_aa: CAISDKDAGLRYF
clone_size: NA; d_call: NA; v_call: TRBV6-4; j_call: TRBJ2-6; cdr3_nt: TGTGCCAGCAGTCAACAGAGCTCTGGGGCCAACGTCCTGACTTTC; cdr3_aa: CASSQQSSGANVLTF
clone_size: NA; d_call: NA; v_call: TRBV29-1; j_call: TRBJ1-2; cdr3_nt: TGCAGCGTTGAAGATCGGTCGGCGGGGGGCGCCTATGGCTACACCTTC; cdr3_aa: CSVEDRSAGGAYGYTF
clone_size: few; d_call: NA; v_call: TRBV28; j_call: TRBJ2-2; cdr3_nt: TGTGCCAGCAGTTTGGGAGGAAGGGTCACCGGGGAGCTGTTTTTT; cdr3_aa: CASSLGGRVTGELFF
clone_size: many; d_call: TRBD1; v_call: TRBV5-1; j_call: TRBJ2-5; cdr3_nt: TGCGCCAGCAGCTTCGGGACAGGGGGCCAAGAGACCCAGTACTTC; cdr3_aa: CASSFGTGGQETQYF
clone_size: NA; d_call: NA; v_call: TRBV24-1; j_call: TRBJ2-7; cdr3_nt: TGTGCCACCAGCGGGGAGTGGCCTACTAAGCGGCAGTACTTC; cdr3_aa: CATSGEWPTKRQYF
clone_size: NA; d_call: NA; v_call: TRBV6-2/TRBV6-3; j_call: TRBJ2-3; cdr3_nt: TGTGCCAGCTCCCCGGACTTAGCGGCAAGTACGCAGTATTTT; cdr3_aa: CASSPDLAASTQYF
clone_size: many; d_call: NA; v_call: TRBV6-2/TRBV6-3; j_call: TRBJ2-2; cdr3_nt: TGTGCCAGCAGTTACCTCCTACATGGAGACACCGGGGAGCTGTTTTTT; cdr3_aa: CASSYLLHGDTGELFF
clone_size: many; d_call: NA; v_call: TRBV28; j_call: TRBJ2-5; cdr3_nt: TGTGCCAGCAGCCCAGCCGGGCCCCAGTACTTC; cdr3_aa: CASSPAGPQYF
clone_size: few; d_call: NA; v_call: TRBV29-1; j_call: TRBJ1-3; cdr3_nt: TGCAGCGCCCCACTGACAGGATCCTCAAACACCATATATTTT; cdr3_aa: CSAPLTGSSNTIYF
clone_size: NA; d_call: NA; v_call: TRBV29-1; j_call: TRBJ1-1; cdr3_nt: TGCAGCGTTGGTGGTGAAGCTTTCTTT; cdr3_aa: CSVGGEAFF
clone_size: many; d_call: TRBD1; v_call: TRBV18; j_call: TRBJ2-3; cdr3_nt: TGTGCCAGCTCACGGGGACAGTCCCGCACAGATACGCAGTATTTT; cdr3_aa: CASSRGQSRTDTQYF
clone_size: many; d_call: NA; v_call: TRBV5-1; j_call: TRBJ2-3; cdr3_nt: TGCGCCAGCAGCTCGGGACTCAACACAGATACGCAGTATTTT; cdr3_aa: CASSSGLNTDTQYF
clone_size: NA; d_call: TRBD1; v_call: TRBV2; j_call: TRBJ2-3; cdr3_nt: TGTGCCAGCAGGTCCGGGACAGGGAAAGATACGCAGTATTTT; cdr3_aa: CASRSGTGKDTQYF
clone_size: few; d_call: NA; v_call: TRBV25-1; j_call: TRBJ2-7; cdr3_nt: TGTGCCAGCAGTGACTGGGAGACCGAGCAGTACTTC; cdr3_aa: CASSDWETEQYF
clone_size: many; d_call: TRBD1; v_call: TRBV7-6; j_call: TRBJ1-1; cdr3_nt: TGTGCCAGCAGTCCTACAGGGGGCCTCTTATCCTCGAACACTGAAGCTTTCTTT; cdr3_aa: CASSPTGGLLSSNTEAFF
clone_size: many; d_call: NA; v_call: TRBV20-1; j_call: TRBJ2-3; cdr3_nt: TGCAGTGCAAGACCCGTTCGGGATACGCAGTATTTT; cdr3_aa: CSARPVRDTQYF
clone_size: many; d_call: NA; v_call: TRBV20-1; j_call: TRBJ1-1; cdr3_nt: TGCAGTGCTAGAGCGGACACCTCGAACACTGAAGCTTTCTTT; cdr3_aa: CSARADTSNTEAFF
clone_size: NA; d_call: NA; v_call: TRBV6-1; j_call: TRBJ2-2; cdr3_nt: TGTGCCGTTAGGGCGGGATACACCGGGGAGCTGTTTTTT; cdr3_aa: CAVRAGYTGELFF
clone_size: many; d_call: NA; v_call: TRBV5-1; j_call: TRBJ1-2; cdr3_nt: TGCGCCAGCAGCTTGGGAAGGAGAGGAAATGGCTACACCTTC; cdr3_aa: CASSLGRRGNGYTF
clone_size: many; d_call: NA; v_call: TRBV11-2; j_call: TRBJ2-3; cdr3_nt: TGTGCCAGCAGTTCATACACAGATACGCAGTATTTT; cdr3_aa: CASSSYTDTQYF